This T cell receptor (beta chain) derives from a study of blood T cell repertoires in COVID-19. Turning to the study itself: Specimens from acute and convalescent COVID-19 originated in the United States, Italy and Spain.

In the study's own analysis: Amplification of reference gene primers provided the estimated nucleated cell counts. Method: immunoSEQ multiplex PCR; TCRdb's copy keeps in-frame clones and lacks some. V and J calls and clone size follow that table, whereas D and trimming were derived from the DNA. Of a few hundred thousand clones listed, approximately 86% are singletons. Everyone who took part was roughly 18 to 89 years old, and they came from fewer than 25 US areas. Cohorts were determined from participant-reported clinical history. The CDR3 sequence is 14 residues long. From germline, CDR1 is KGHSH and CDR2 LQKENI. V shed 1 base, J shed 6 bases, and the junction held 3 bases outside the gene matches.

This TCR was sampled from a woman aged 50 to 60 with acute COVID-19. The specimen sequenced was PBMCs or T cells enriched from blood (not recorded which). The rearrangement uses TRBV18 and TRBJ2-4; 7 nucleotides match TRBD1. CDR3 loop: CASSPLGGVNIQYF. As DNA, the CDR3 is TGTGCCAGCTCACCACTAGGGGGCGTAAACATTCAGTACTTC.